This T cell receptor beta chain was profiled in a study of tissue T cells after allogeneic stem cell transplantation. Overall study results and limits: In patients and mice, blood and spleen missed much of tissue repertoire. Shared clones across patients were few; motif clustering revealed tissue-specific shared signatures.

TCRbeta CDR3 was sequenced at survey depth with template counts. TCRdb's table, derived via immunoSEQ multiplex PCR, lists solely in-frame clones and lacks some. The data contain about 48,000 clones, about three quarters of them singletons. The CDR3 contains 16 residues. V lost 1 base, J lost 1 base, and 6 bases stayed unmatched. Germline CDR1 reads NNHDY; CDR2 reads SYVADS. This clone was picked up one time. What it binds is unknown. Mouse gene names apply. The read stops 1 residue short of the end of the CDR3; the missing end is completed from the germline J gene. The sequence was obtained from a pool of C57BL/6 mice in good health. This chain joins TRBV13-3 and TRBJ2-5; 7 bases are a match to TRBD2. The sequencing sample was made of sorted cells pooled from one or two spleens. The CDR3 bases that were read are TGTGCCAGCAGTGATCCGGGGGGGAAGGACCAAGACACCCAGTAC. Its translation is CASSDPGGKDQDTQY. The CDR3, in full, reads CASSDPGGKDQDTQYF.